This is a list of T cell receptor beta chains from one sample in a study of T cell responses to AZD1222 COVID-19 vaccine. TCRdb's table, derived via immunoSEQ multiplex PCR, lists solely in-frame clones and lacks some. The repertoire holds 100,000 to 140,000 clones, with about 89% as singletons. Sequenced here: peripheral blood, sampled 28 days after the second AZD1222 dose. Receptors originate from an adult who received the AZD1222 COVID-19 vaccine. CDR3s include the opening cysteine and the closing phenylalanine or tryptophan. The order of the fields is V gene, clone size, D gene, J gene, CDR3 DNA, CDR3 protein. A D gene is named only where the DNA matches it firmly. The size of a clone is reported for some rows only, either as once, few or many, or as a class for expanded clones.

TRBV18,.,.,TRBJ1-2,TGTGCCAGCTCAATGGACAGAAGTACAAGAGATGGCTACACCTTC,CASSMDRSTRDGYTF
TRBV19,.,.,TRBJ2-1,TGTGCCAGTAGTATAGCCAGGGGCAATCAGGGTGAGCAGTTCTTC,CASSIARGNQGEQFF
TRBV5-4,once,.,TRBJ1-2,TGTGCCAGCAGCTTACCCAGGGCTGAGGGCTACACCTTC,CASSLPRAEGYTF
TRBV19,.,.,TRBJ2-7,TGTGCCAGTAGTCTCCACGTTGGGCCCCTCTCCGAGCAGTACTTC,CASSLHVGPLSEQYF
TRBV25-1,.,.,TRBJ1-1,TGTGCCAGCAGTGAATATGGGGCCACTGAAGCTTTCTTT,CASSEYGATEAFF
TRBV6-5,.,.,TRBJ1-3,TGTGCCAGCAGTTATTTCGACGGACGCTCTGGAAACACCATATATTTT,CASSYFDGRSGNTIYF
TRBV19,.,.,TRBJ1-3,TGTGCCAGTAGCCCCGGACAGGGAAACACCATATATTTT,CASSPGQGNTIYF
TRBV12-5,.,.,TRBJ1-6,TGTGCTAGTGGGTCGCCCGGGACCGGATCACCCCTCCACTTT,CASGSPGTGSPLHF
TRBV18,once,.,TRBJ1-5,TGTGCCAGCTCACTAAGAAATAGCAATCAGCCCCAGCATTTT,CASSLRNSNQPQHF
TRBV5-8,.,.,TRBJ2-3,TGTGCCAGCAGCTCATATATATCAGGGTTTTACATAAGAGATACGCAGTATTTT,CASSSYISGFYIRDTQYF
TRBV7-2,.,TRBD1,TRBJ1-2,TGTGCCAGCAGCTTAGGTCCAGGGGGAAACTATGGCTACACCTTC,CASSLGPGGNYGYTF
TRBV12-3/TRBV12-4,.,.,TRBJ2-1,TGTGCCAGCAGTTTAACGGAGTGGCAGTTCTTC,CASSLTEWQFF
TRBV5-1,.,TRBD1,TRBJ1-1,TGCGCCAGCAGCTCACTGGGACAGTCGGACACTGAAGCTTTCTTT,CASSSLGQSDTEAFF
TRBV19,.,.,TRBJ1-3,TGTGCCAGTAGTATAGATCCACTGCGGACGAACACCATATATTTT,CASSIDPLRTNTIYF
TRBV9,.,TRBD2,TRBJ2-2,TGTGCCAGCAGCGTTTCTAGCGGGAGGAACACCGGGGAGCTGTTTTTT,CASSVSSGRNTGELFF
TRBV2,.,.,TRBJ1-2,TGTGCCGGCTATAGGACAGAGGCCCCTAACTATGGCTACACCTTC,CAGYRTEAPNYGYTF
TRBV2,.,.,TRBJ1-6,TGTGCCAGCACCGTGACAGAGCGTAATTCACCCCTCCACTTT,CASTVTERNSPLHF
TRBV5-1,.,.,TRBJ2-2,TGCGCCAGCAGCCTCATAGCGGAGGACACCGGGGAGCTGTTTTTT,CASSLIAEDTGELFF
TRBV3-1/TRBV3-2,.,TRBD2,TRBJ2-7,TGTGCCAGCAGCCAAGACTGGAGAAATAGCGGGAGCGGCGAGCAGTACTTC,CASSQDWRNSGSGEQYF
TRBV27,.,.,TRBJ1-2,TGTGCCAGCAGTTCTTTCGATAAAGCTAACTATGGCTACACCTTC,CASSSFDKANYGYTF
TRBV10-2,.,.,TRBJ1-2,TGCGCCAGCAGTGGGGAGCTAGCTAACTATGGCTACACCTTC,CASSGELANYGYTF
TRBV2,.,.,TRBJ1-2,TGTGCCAGCAGTGAGGGGGAAGTAGGTGGCTACACCTTC,CASSEGEVGGYTF
TRBV29-1,once,.,TRBJ2-5,TGCAGCGTTGGTCCAGCCCAAGAGACCCAGTACTTC,CSVGPAQETQYF